This T cell receptor (beta chain) emerged from a study of beta chain features in type 1 diabetes. Findings and limits, study-wide: Type 1 diabetes patients had moderately but significantly shorter TCRB CDR3s in all four CD4+ subsets. Over-representation of high TCR-expressing cells was a possible consequence of cDNA sequencing. Type 1 diabetes patients had fewer VDJ junction insertions and more deletions.

The authors obtained over 95% purity in all sorted populations. This CDR3 contains 15 residues. Between the trimmed V and J ends, which lost 1 base and 5 bases, there was a span of 14 bases. CDR1 SGHAT and CDR2 FQNNGV come from the germline V gene. With respect to this clone: What it binds is not known.

The authors reverse transcribed all of the isolated RNA, so sequencing captured expressed TCRB transcripts. Generated by immunoSEQ multiplex PCR, the TCRdb table keeps only in-frame clones and is missing some. The sample holds 600,000 to 700,000 clones; roughly 12% are singletons and the top ten take 0.09% to 0.15%. The TCR comes from a man aged 25 to 45 with type 1 diabetes. Input material: naive CD4+ T cells from blood. This sequence joins TRBV11-2 and TRBJ2-5, with D maybe TRBD1 (6 bases). The CDR3 DNA reads TGTGCCAGCAGCTTAGTTCCGGCAGGGGCCGAGACCCAGTACTTC. Translating it yields CASSLVPAGAETQYF.